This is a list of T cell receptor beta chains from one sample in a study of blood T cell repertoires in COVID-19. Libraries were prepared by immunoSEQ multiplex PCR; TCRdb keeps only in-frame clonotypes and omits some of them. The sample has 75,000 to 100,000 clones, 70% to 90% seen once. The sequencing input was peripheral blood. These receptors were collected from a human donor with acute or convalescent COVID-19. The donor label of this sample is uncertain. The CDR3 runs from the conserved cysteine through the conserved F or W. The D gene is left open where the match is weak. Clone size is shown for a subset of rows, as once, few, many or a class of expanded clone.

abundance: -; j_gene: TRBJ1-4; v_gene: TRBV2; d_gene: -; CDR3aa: CASGGQPVSNEKLFF; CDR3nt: TGTGCCAGCGGGGGACAACCCGTCTCTAATGAAAAACTGTTTTTT
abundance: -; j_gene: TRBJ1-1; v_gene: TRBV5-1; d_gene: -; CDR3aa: CASSRPETGDTEAFF; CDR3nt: TGCGCCAGCAGCCGCCCCGAGACAGGTGACACTGAAGCTTTCTTT
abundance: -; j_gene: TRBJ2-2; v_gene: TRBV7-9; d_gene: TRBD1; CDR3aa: CASSYNRGKYTGELFF; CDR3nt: TGTGCCAGCAGCTACAACAGGGGGAAATACACCGGGGAGCTGTTTTTT
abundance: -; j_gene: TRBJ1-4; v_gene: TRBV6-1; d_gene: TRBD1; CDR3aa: CASSEGDRGRELFF; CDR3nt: TGTGCCAGCAGTGAAGGGGACAGGGGGCGGGAACTGTTTTTT
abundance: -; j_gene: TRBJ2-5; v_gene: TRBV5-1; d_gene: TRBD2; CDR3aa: CASSTGTSGGARETQYF; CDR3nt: TGCGCCAGCAGCACCGGGACTAGCGGGGGGGCCAGGGAGACCCAGTACTTC
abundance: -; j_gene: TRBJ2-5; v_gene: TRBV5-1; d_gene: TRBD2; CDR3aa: CASSGTSGKETQYF; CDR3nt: TGCGCCAGCAGTGGGACTAGCGGAAAAGAGACCCAGTACTTC
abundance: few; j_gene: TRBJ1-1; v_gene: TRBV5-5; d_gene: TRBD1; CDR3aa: CASSSLTGVHAFF; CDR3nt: TGTGCCAGCAGCTCCCTGACAGGGGTACATGCTTTCTTT
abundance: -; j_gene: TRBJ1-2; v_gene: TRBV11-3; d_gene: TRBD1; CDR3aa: CASSLGGTATRYGYTF; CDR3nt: TGTGCCAGCAGCTTAGGAGGGACAGCTACACGTTATGGCTACACCTTC
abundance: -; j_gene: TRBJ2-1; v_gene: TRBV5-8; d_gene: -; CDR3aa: CASRRGGEQFF; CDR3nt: TGTGCCAGCCGCAGGGGCGGTGAGCAGTTCTTC
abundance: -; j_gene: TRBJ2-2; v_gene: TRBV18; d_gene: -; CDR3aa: CASSPVLFNTGELFF; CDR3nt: TGTGCCAGCTCACCCGTCCTTTTCAACACCGGGGAGCTGTTTTTT
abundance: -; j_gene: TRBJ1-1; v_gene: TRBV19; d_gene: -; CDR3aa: CASSLDPTRSMGAFF; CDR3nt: TGTGCCAGTAGTCTCGACCCCACGAGGTCCATGGGAGCTTTCTTT
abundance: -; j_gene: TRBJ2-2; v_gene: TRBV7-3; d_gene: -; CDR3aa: CASSLTRLDTGELFF; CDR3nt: TGTGCCAGCAGCTTAACCAGGTTGGACACCGGGGAGCTGTTTTTT
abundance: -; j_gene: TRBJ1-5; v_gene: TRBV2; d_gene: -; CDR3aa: CASRDPSRQSSNQPQHF; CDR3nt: TGTGCCAGCAGGGATCCCTCTCGACAGAGTAGCAATCAGCCCCAGCATTTT
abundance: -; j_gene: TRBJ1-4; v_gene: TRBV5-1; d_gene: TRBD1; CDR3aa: CASSLGTGNEKLFF; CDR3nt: TGCGCCAGCAGCTTGGGGACAGGGAATGAAAAACTGTTTTTT
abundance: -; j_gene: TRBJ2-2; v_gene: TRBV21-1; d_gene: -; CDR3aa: CASSDRGAGELFF; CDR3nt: TGTGCCAGCAGCGACAGGGGAGCCGGGGAGCTGTTTTTT
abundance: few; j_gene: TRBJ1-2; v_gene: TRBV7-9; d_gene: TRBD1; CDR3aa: CASSLEGTDGYTF; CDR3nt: TGTGCCAGCAGCTTAGAAGGGACAGATGGCTACACCTTC
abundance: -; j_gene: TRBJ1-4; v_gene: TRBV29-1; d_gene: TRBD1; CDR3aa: CSAGTGAEKLFF; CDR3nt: TGCAGCGCGGGGACAGGGGCTGAAAAACTGTTTTTT
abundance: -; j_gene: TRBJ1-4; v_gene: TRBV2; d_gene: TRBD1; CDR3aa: CASGDSREKLFF; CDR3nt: TGTGCCAGCGGGGACAGTCGCGAAAAACTGTTTTTT
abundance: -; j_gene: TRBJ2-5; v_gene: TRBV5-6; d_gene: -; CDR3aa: CASSLAEGGKTQYF; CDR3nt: TGTGCCAGCAGCTTGGCGGAGGGGGGGAAGACCCAGTACTTC
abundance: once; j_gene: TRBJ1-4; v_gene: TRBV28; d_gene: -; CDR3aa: CASSAPGGSSSEKLFF; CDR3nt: TGTGCCAGCAGTGCGCCGGGGGGGTCCAGTAGTGAAAAACTGTTTTTT
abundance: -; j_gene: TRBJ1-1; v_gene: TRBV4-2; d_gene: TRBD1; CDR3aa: CASSEPTGRTEAFF; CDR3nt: TGTGCCAGCAGCGAACCGACAGGGCGGACTGAAGCTTTCTTT
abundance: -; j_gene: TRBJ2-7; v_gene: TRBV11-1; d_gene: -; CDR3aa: CASSLAQGTSYEQYF; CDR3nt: TGTGCCAGCAGCTTAGCGCAGGGGACGAGCTACGAGCAGTACTTC
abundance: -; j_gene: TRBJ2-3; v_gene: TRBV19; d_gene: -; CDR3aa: CASSVIGRGSPTAWDTQYF; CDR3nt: TGTGCCAGTAGTGTGATAGGACGGGGGAGCCCTACGGCGTGGGACACGCAGTATTTT
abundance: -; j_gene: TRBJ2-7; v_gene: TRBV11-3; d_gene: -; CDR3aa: CASSLRFGGTLEQYF; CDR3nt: TGTGCCAGCAGCTTAAGGTTTGGGGGGACCCTCGAGCAGTACTTC
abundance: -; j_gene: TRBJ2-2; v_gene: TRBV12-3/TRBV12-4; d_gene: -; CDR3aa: CASSLLGTGELFF; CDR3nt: TGTGCCAGCAGTTTACTAGGAACCGGGGAGCTGTTTTTT
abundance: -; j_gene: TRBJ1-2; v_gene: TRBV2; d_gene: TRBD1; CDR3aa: CASNYHRDRAYDYGYTF; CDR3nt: TGTGCCAGCAATTACCACCGGGACAGGGCATACGACTATGGCTACACCTTC
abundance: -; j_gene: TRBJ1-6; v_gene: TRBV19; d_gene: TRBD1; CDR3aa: CASSIGTGVFNSPLHF; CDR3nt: TGTGCCAGTAGTATAGGGACAGGGGTTTTTAATTCACCCCTCCACTTT
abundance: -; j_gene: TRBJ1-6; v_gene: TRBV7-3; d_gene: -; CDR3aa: CASSLKGSGSPLHF; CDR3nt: TGTGCCAGCAGCTTAAAAGGGAGCGGCTCACCCCTCCACTTT
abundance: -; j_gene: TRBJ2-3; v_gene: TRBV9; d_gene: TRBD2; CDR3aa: CASSVGGRRPDTQYF; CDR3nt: TGTGCCAGCAGCGTGGGAGGGCGCCGACCAGATACGCAGTATTTT
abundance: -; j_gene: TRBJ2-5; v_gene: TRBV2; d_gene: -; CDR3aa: CASSDPGWRETQYF; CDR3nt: TGTGCCAGCAGTGATCCAGGGTGGCGCGAGACCCAGTACTTC
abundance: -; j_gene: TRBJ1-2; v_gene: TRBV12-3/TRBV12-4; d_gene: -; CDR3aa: CASSLAQEGYTF; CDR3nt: TGTGCCAGCAGTTTAGCGCAGGAAGGCTACACCTTC
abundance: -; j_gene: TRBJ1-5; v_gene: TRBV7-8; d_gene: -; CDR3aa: CASSLDRSSNQPQHF; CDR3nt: TGTGCCAGCAGCTTAGACAGATCGAGCAATCAGCCCCAGCATTTT
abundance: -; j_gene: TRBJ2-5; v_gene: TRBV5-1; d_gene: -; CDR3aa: CASTLQGTSRETQYF; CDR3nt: TGCGCCTCTACCCTTCAGGGGACCTCCCGAGAGACCCAGTACTTC